This TCR beta chain originates from a study of blood T cell repertoires in COVID-19 (dated by TCRdb to 2020 to 2022). Regarding the complete study: Samples from collaborators originated in the United States, Italy and Spain and spanned both the acute and convalescent phases of COVID-19. The material from the prospective study consisted of cDNA or gDNA derived from T cells, B-cell-depleted T cells, or PBMCs. The dataset comprised deeply sampled blood TCRbeta repertoires from subjects exposed to, actively infected with, or recovered from COVID-19. A freely available public database, intended as a resource for researchers studying the immune response to SARS-CoV-2, is where the repertoires were released. The samples were drawn from two sources: the first 160 participants of the ongoing ImmuneRACE study, and 1,000 to 1,500 subjects contributed by 6 global collaborators. The sample metadata nearly always contained a de-identified subject ID, COVID-19 status, age in years and sex. Where available, HLA class I and class II types were taken from metadata supplied by the sample provider and were not determined by assay-based typing. Summary of the overall study and its limitations: Clinical and demographic metadata were provided uncurated, with the amount varying by source and participant.

In Seattle, one collaborating source enrolled patients while the infection was active and tracked those patients longitudinally over the course of disease. Each collaborating institution followed its own protocols to collect whole blood in K2EDTA tubes. For TCRbeta analysis, collaborators shipped samples in one of three forms: frozen whole blood, isolated PBMCs, or DNA extracted from either of those sample types. TCRbeta CDR3 regions were amplified from genomic DNA using the immunoSEQ Assay, a bias-controlled multiplex PCR. The original pipeline was this. The number of nucleated cells in each sample was estimated from the amplification of reference gene primers within the assay. To quantify the absolute abundance of each unique TCRbeta CDR3 rearrangement, sequence reads were collapsed and filtered. For each sample, productive Simpson clonality was calculated as the square root of Simpson's diversity index over productive rearrangements. In its TCRdb copy, this immuneACCESS table keeps in-frame sequences only and misses some clones. Where compared with another copy, unresolved V genes explain less than half of these, and the others have no known cause. V and J calls and clone size are copied from that table; D and trimming were computed from the DNA. The sample yields approximately 500,000 clones; around 90% were counted once. The ten largest account for under 8.5% of the sample.

V sheds 2 bases and J sheds 4 bases, leaving 5 bases between their ends. The CDR3 covers 13 residues, taking in both the cysteine and the phenylalanine. This entry keeps only the CDR3 DNA: 39 bases, framed from base 1. A few counts support this clone. Its antigen remains undetermined. Base-call qualities are not available, and no considerably larger clone is one nucleotide away. The same CDR3 can be traced to other DNA sequences in this sample. This clonotype was obtained from a woman aged 50 to 60 with COVID-19, enrolled during active disease. The chain couples TRBV12-3 or TRBV12-4 to TRBJ1-4; TRBD1 is possibly the D segment (5 matching bases). The material sequenced was peripheral blood. The DNA sequence reads TGTGCCAGCAGTTTAAGGGGTAATGAAAAACTGTTTTTT. Its protein reads: CASSLRGNEKLFF.